This TCR beta chain came from a study of response to subunit inactivated influenza vaccine. Trimming took 4 bases from V and 10 from J; bases not matched to a gene: 13. CDR1 is DFQATT and CDR2 is SNEGSKA in the germline V gene (reference sequence). The CDR3 length is 14 residues. MiXCR, run by TCRdb on the RT-PCR reads, gives a single entry per CDR3 protein. The table shows 860,000 or so distinct CDR3 sequences, with 21% occurring only once. This specimen consisted of PBMCs from blood, obtained 4 to 6 days after vaccination. This chain joins TRBV20-1 and TRBJ2-1; 7 bases map to TRBD1. The sequence derives from a man in his forties or fifties who received an inactivated influenza vaccine. The CDR3 DNA sequence: TGCAGTGCTAACAGGGGAATTGGCTACGGGGAGCAGTTCTTC. Amino acids: CSANRGIGYGEQFF.